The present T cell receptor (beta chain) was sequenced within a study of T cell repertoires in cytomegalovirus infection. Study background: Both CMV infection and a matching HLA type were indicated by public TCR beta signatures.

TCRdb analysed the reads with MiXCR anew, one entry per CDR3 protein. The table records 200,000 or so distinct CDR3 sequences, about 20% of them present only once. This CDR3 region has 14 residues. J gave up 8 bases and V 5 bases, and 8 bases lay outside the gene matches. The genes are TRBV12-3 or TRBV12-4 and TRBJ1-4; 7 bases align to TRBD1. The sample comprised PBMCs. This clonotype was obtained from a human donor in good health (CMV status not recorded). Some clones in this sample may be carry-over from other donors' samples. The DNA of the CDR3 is TGTGCCAGCAGTGCGGGCTCCAGGGGGGAAAAACTGTTTTTT. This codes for CASSAGSRGEKLFF.